A selection of T cell receptor beta chains follows, all from one sample in a study of cytomegalovirus exposure and HLA in healthy donors. Assay used: immunoSEQ multiplex PCR; TCRdb lists only in-frame clones, some missing. The sample has around 150,000 clones, about 85% seen once; the top ten hold about 2.3%. The sample was PBMCs. These receptors all stem from a man aged 25 to 45 in good health and CMV-seropositive. Both conserved end residues are part of each CDR3. The order of the fields is V gene, CDR3 length, J gene, clone size, D gene, CDR3 DNA, CDR3 protein. A D gene is named only where the DNA matches it firmly. The size entry is marked missing in some rows and otherwise reads once, few, many or a size class.

>TRBV11-2|17|TRBJ1-6|NA|NA
TGTGCCAGCAGCCCTCGAGTGGACAGCTCCTATAATTCACCCCTCCACTTT
CASSPRVDSSYNSPLHF
>TRBV5-1|17|TRBJ2-3|NA|NA
TGCGCCAGCAGCTTGGCTGGGACGGGGAGGAGCACAGATACGCAGTATTTT
CASSLAGTGRSTDTQYF
>TRBV25-1|12|TRBJ2-5|few|NA
TGTGCCAGCAGTGAACCAGGAGAGACCCAGTACTTC
CASSEPGETQYF
>TRBV29-1|15|TRBJ2-1|NA|TRBD2
TGCAGCGTAGTACAACTAGCGGGGTCCTACAATGAGCAGTTCTTC
CSVVQLAGSYNEQFF
>TRBV18|17|TRBJ2-3|NA|TRBD2
TGTGCCAGCTCACCACCGTCTAGCGGGGGAAACACAGATACGCAGTATTTT
CASSPPSSGGNTDTQYF
>TRBV5-1|16|TRBJ2-2|NA|NA
TGCGCCAGCAGCTCCGCCGACAGCTTGAACACCGGGGAGCTGTTTTTT
CASSSADSLNTGELFF
>TRBV4-1|15|TRBJ2-1|NA|TRBD2
TGCGCCAGCAGCCCCAACAGCGGGGGATACAATGAGCAGTTCTTC
CASSPNSGGYNEQFF
>TRBV2|13|TRBJ2-7|few|NA
TGTGCCAGCCAGGAGACTAACCGCCATGAGCAGTACTTC
CASQETNRHEQYF
>TRBV27|17|TRBJ2-3|NA|TRBD2
TGTGCCAGCAGTACCCTGGAGGGACTATCTAGCACAGATACGCAGTATTTT
CASSTLEGLSSTDTQYF
>TRBV21-1|11|TRBJ1-5|NA|NA
TGTGCCAGCATCAACGGGCAGCCCCAGCATTTT
CASINGQPQHF
>TRBV7-2|18|TRBJ2-1|NA|TRBD2
TGTGCCAGCAGCCGGACTAGCGGGGGGGCCCGGTCCTACAATGAGCAGTTCTTC
CASSRTSGGARSYNEQFF
>TRBV19|14|TRBJ2-5|NA|NA
TGTGCCAGTAGTCCTAGGGGATTCCAAGAGACCCAGTACTTC
CASSPRGFQETQYF
>TRBV27|14|TRBJ1-2|NA|TRBD1
TGTGCCAGCAGTTTATCCACAGGGGTGGGTGGCTACACCTTC
CASSLSTGVGGYTF
>TRBV18|16|TRBJ1-5|NA|NA
TGTGCCAGCTCACGTCCTGGGAGTACAAGCAATCAGCCCCAGCATTTT
CASSRPGSTSNQPQHF
>TRBV6-5|15|TRBJ1-4|NA|NA
TGTGCCAGCAGTTCTCTGGGGCAGTCTAATGAAAAACTGTTTTTT
CASSSLGQSNEKLFF
>TRBV7-9|16|TRBJ2-3|NA|TRBD2
TGTGCCAGCAGCTCTCAGCGGGGAGCTAGCACAGATACGCAGTATTTT
CASSSQRGASTDTQYF
>TRBV7-9|10|TRBJ1-2|NA|NA
TGTGCCAGCAGCTTACGTGGCTACACCTTC
CASSLRGYTF
>TRBV10-3|17|TRBJ1-2|NA|TRBD1
TGTGCCATCAGTGAGTCGGCCCTTACCGGGACAGTCTATGGCTACACCTTC
CAISESALTGTVYGYTF
>TRBV11-2|15|TRBJ1-5|once|NA
TGTGCCAGCAGCTCCACAGGGTATGGCAATCAGCCCCAGCATTTT
CASSSTGYGNQPQHF
>TRBV9|15|TRBJ1-3|few|NA
TGTGCCAGCAGCACATCCGGGACTCCTGGAAACACCATATATTTT
CASSTSGTPGNTIYF
>TRBV7-9|14|TRBJ2-7|NA|NA
TGTGCCAGCAGCTTAGAGCGGGTCGCCTACGAGCAGTACTTC
CASSLERVAYEQYF
>TRBV19|12|TRBJ1-2|NA|NA
TGTGCCAGCAGAAAGGGGATAGACGGCTACACCTTC
CASRKGIDGYTF
>TRBV9|13|TRBJ1-1|NA|NA
TGTGCCAGCAGCGTCACAGGGTGGACTGAAGCTTTCTTT
CASSVTGWTEAFF
>TRBV6-6|15|TRBJ1-3|once|NA
TGTGCCAGCAGCAGGCGGGGTAAAGAAGAAAACACCATATATTTT
CASSRRGKEENTIYF
>TRBV27|18|TRBJ2-3|NA|TRBD1
TGTGCCAGCAGTTTATGGGGGACAGGGGGATTTGGCACAGATACGCAGTATTTT
CASSLWGTGGFGTDTQYF
>TRBV19|15|TRBJ1-1|NA|TRBD1
TGTGCCAGTAGTACCCGGGGACAGGGACTCACTGAAGCTTTCTTT
CASSTRGQGLTEAFF
>TRBV5-1|18|TRBJ1-4|NA|TRBD1
TGCGCCAGCAGCTGGGACAGGGTTAACCCATCAACTAATGAAAAACTGTTTTTT
CASSWDRVNPSTNEKLFF
>TRBV19|13|TRBJ1-5|NA|NA
TGTGCCAGTTCCACAGGTGTCGGTCAGCCCCAGCATTTT
CASSTGVGQPQHF
>TRBV6-4|13|TRBJ2-1|NA|NA
TGTGCCAGCAGTGGGAGTTCCTACAATGAGCAGTTCTTC
CASSGSSYNEQFF
>TRBV11-2|17|TRBJ2-5|NA|TRBD1
TGTGCCAGCAGCTTAGAGCCAGGGGGCGCCGTTGGAGAGACCCAGTACTTC
CASSLEPGGAVGETQYF
>TRBV5-1|15|TRBJ2-3|NA|TRBD2
TGCGCCAGCATTTGGGGAGGGTCTAGCACAGATACGCAGTATTTT
CASIWGGSSTDTQYF
>TRBV4-2|12|TRBJ2-1|NA|TRBD2
TGTGCCAGCAGCCACGGCGGGAGTGAGCAGTTCTTC
CASSHGGSEQFF
>TRBV28|12|TRBJ2-7|once|NA
TGTGCCAGCAGTTCAGGGGTCTACGAGCAGTACTTC
CASSSGVYEQYF
>TRBV13|14|TRBJ1-1|NA|NA
TGTGCCAGCAGCTTAGTCCGAGTGAACACTGAAGCTTTCTTT
CASSLVRVNTEAFF
>TRBV5-8|14|TRBJ1-5|NA|NA
TGTGCCAGCAGCTCCAGGTTTAGCAATCAGCCCCAGCATTTT
CASSSRFSNQPQHF
>TRBV6-6|15|TRBJ1-5|NA|TRBD1
TGTGCCAGCAGTCACGGGACAGGGGGCCAGCAGCCCCAGCATTTT
CASSHGTGGQQPQHF
>TRBV9|15|TRBJ1-3|NA|NA
TGTGCCAGCAGCGTAGAATCCACGGGGAGAAACACCATATATTTT
CASSVESTGRNTIYF
>TRBV11-3|14|TRBJ2-5|NA|NA
TGTGCCAGCAGCTTAGGAGGAATTCAAGAGACCCAGTACTTC
CASSLGGIQETQYF
>TRBV9|13|TRBJ2-7|NA|TRBD2
TGTGCCAGCAGCACGGGACTAGCGGCCGAGCAGTACTTC
CASSTGLAAEQYF
>TRBV11-2|13|TRBJ1-2|NA|TRBD1
TGTGCCAGCAGCTCATCAGGGGGCAATGGCTACACCTTC
CASSSSGGNGYTF
>TRBV7-8|13|TRBJ1-2|NA|NA
TGTGCCAGCACTTATGAAGGGAGGAATGGCTACACCTTC
CASTYEGRNGYTF
>TRBV5-1|15|TRBJ2-3|NA|NA
TGCGCCACCGCCCGGGACGGGGGAATCACAGATACGCAGTATTTT
CATARDGGITDTQYF
>TRBV4-1|15|TRBJ2-1|few|TRBD2
TGCGCCAGCAGCCCAATTGAAAGCGGGGGCAATGAGCAGTTCTTC
CASSPIESGGNEQFF
>TRBV4-1|16|TRBJ2-3|NA|TRBD2
TGCGCCAGCACCCCGGGGCTAGCGGGGGGTTCGGATACGCAGTATTTT
CASTPGLAGGSDTQYF
>TRBV6-1|15|TRBJ1-4|NA|TRBD1
TGTGCCAGCAGTGAAACCGGGACAGGGGTTCGAAAACTGTTTTTT
CASSETGTGVRKLFF
>TRBV4-1|16|TRBJ2-1|NA|TRBD2
TGCGCCAGCAGCCAAGATAACGGTTGGGGGGGGAATGAGCAGTTCTTC
CASSQDNGWGGNEQFF
>TRBV15|15|TRBJ1-5|NA|NA
TGTGCCACCAGCAGCCACAGAAATAGCAATCAGCCCCAGCATTTT
CATSSHRNSNQPQHF
>TRBV6-5|14|TRBJ2-7|NA|NA
TGTGCCAGCCGGCCGACAGCTAGGTCCTACGAGCAGTACTTC
CASRPTARSYEQYF
>TRBV14|14|TRBJ1-2|few|TRBD1
TGTGCCAGCAGCCAGGAGGGGACAGTCTATGGCTACACCTTC
CASSQEGTVYGYTF
>TRBV5-1|15|TRBJ2-1|NA|TRBD1
TGCGCCAGCAGCTTGGACAGGGGGCAATACAATGAGCAGTTCTTC
CASSLDRGQYNEQFF
>TRBV5-1|14|TRBJ2-3|once|NA
TGCGCCAGCAGCCTCTCCTCGGGACAACATACGCAGTATTTT
CASSLSSGQHTQYF
>TRBV4-3|20|TRBJ2-2|NA|TRBD2
TGCGCCAGCAGCCAGCCGAAGGGGGGACTAGCGGGGGGTAACACCGGGGAGCTGTTTTTT
CASSQPKGGLAGGNTGELFF